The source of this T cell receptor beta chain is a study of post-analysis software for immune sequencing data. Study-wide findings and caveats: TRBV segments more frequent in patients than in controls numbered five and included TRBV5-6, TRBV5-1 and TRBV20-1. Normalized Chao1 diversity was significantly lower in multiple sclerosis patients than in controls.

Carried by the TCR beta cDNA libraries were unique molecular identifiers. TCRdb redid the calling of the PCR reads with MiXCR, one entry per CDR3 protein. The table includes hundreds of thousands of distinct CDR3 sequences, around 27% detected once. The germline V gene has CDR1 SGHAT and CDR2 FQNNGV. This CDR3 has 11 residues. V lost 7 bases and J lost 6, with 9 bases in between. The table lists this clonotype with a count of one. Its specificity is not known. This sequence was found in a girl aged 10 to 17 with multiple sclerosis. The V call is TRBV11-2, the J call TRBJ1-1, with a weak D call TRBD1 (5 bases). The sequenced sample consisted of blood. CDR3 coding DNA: TGTGCCAGCACCCGGGGGGCTGAAGCTTTCTTT. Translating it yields CASTRGAEAFF.